These 24 T cell receptor beta chains came from one sample sequenced in a study of CD8 T cells in ankylosing spondylitis (dated by TCRdb to about 2017). The method behind the library was 5' RACE. TCRdb names Illumina HiSeq 2500 as the instrument used. The public reads were reanalyzed by TCRdb: fastp trimming at Q25, MiXCR alignment, in-frame beta chains only. Rows merge per CDR3 protein into single entries with the most common DNA and genes. A total of approximately 250,000 distinct CDR3 sequences appear in this sample, 8% to 9% of them only once. The biggest ten clones account for more than 4.5% of the sample. Input material: blood, either unsorted or a sorted T cell fraction (not recorded which). These receptor sequences come from a female donor with ankylosing spondylitis or in good health (not recorded which).

To note about this clonotype: A read error is possible here, since a much larger clone lies one base away. This CDR3 reads CASSVWGRGETQYF. Here the CDR3 DNA reads TGTGCCAGCAGTGTGTGGGGTCGAGGGGAGACCCAGTACTTC. The gene calls are TRBV2 and TRBJ2-5, with a possible D match to TRBD2 (5 bases). V was clipped by 4 bases and J by 5 bases, with 14 bases between them. Per germline, CDR1 SNHLY and CDR2 FYNNEI. The CDR3 is made up of 14 amino acids.

This clonotype was observed many times. V usage is TRBV7-2 and J usage is TRBJ2-2, with D perhaps matching TRBD1 or TRBD2 (5 bases each). The CDR3 covers 15 residues. Trimming left V 3 bases short and J 7 bases short, with 15 bases between. The germline V gene encodes CDR1 SGHTA and CDR2 FQGNSA. CDR3: CASSFRGPRGGELFF. CDR3 nucleotide sequence: TGTGCCAGCAGCTTTAGGGGCCCGAGGGGCGGGGAGCTGTTTTTT. The variable domain in full, with the rest retrieved from reference TRBV7-2 and TRBJ2-2, is GAGVSQSPSNKVTEKGKDVELRCDPISGHTALYWYRQSLGQGLEFLIYFQGNSAPDKSGLPSDRFSAERTGGSVSTLTIQRTQQEDSAVYLCASSFRGPRGGELFFGEGSRLTVL.

This clonotype showed up many times. This chain links TRBV11-2 with TRBJ2-1; unclear D gene. Trimming removed 6 bases from V and 6 bases from J, with 12 bases in between. Germline values: CDR1 SGHAT, CDR2 FQNNGV. The CDR3 has 13 residues. The chain's CDR3 is CASRVTGSNEQFF. In DNA form, the CDR3 reads TGTGCCAGCAGAGTAACGGGTAGCAATGAGCAGTTCTTC.

The table lists this clonotype with many counts. V gene TRBV29-1 combines with J gene TRBJ2-1; a weak D match, TRBD1 (5 bases). CDR1 is SQVTM and CDR2 is ANQGSEA in the germline V gene. Trimming took off 6 bases at V and 0 bases at J, with 12 bases between the two ends. The length of the CDR3 is 14 residues. CDR3 in amino acids: CSVATALSYNEQFF. Here the CDR3 DNA reads TGCAGCGTAGCGACAGCCCTCTCCTACAATGAGCAGTTCTTC.

This clonotype was counted at least ten times. Germline is not matched at one junction end, which may reflect a read error. This chain's CDR3 is CSAREEVLGTIF. The CDR3 nucleotides read TGCAGTGCTAGAGAGGAGGTCTTGGGGACCATCTTC. The V and J genes are TRBV20-1 and TRBJ2-1; the D gene could be TRBD1 or TRBD2 (5 bases each). The CDR3 length is 12 residues. Per germline, CDR1 DFQATT and CDR2 SNEGSKA (reference sequence).

At least ten counts were recorded for this clonotype. This chain uses TRBV20-1 with TRBJ1-1; 9 nucleotides line up with TRBD1. The CDR3 loop spans 15 amino acids. V lost 5 bases and J lost 4; bases outside the gene matches: 11. CDR1 and CDR2 from the germline V gene are DFQATT and SNEGSKA (reference sequence). The CDR3 sequence is CSASTPDRGGTEAFF. For the CDR3, the DNA is TGCAGTGCTTCAACCCCGGACAGGGGAGGCACTGAAGCTTTCTTT.

This clonotype was counted ten times or more. The gene calls are TRBV16 and TRBJ2-1; 8 bases map to TRBD1. The CDR3 is made up of 15 amino acids. With V trimmed by 2 bases and J by 8 bases, 8 bases remained unmatched. The germline gives CDR1 KGHSY, CDR2 FQNENV. Here the CDR3 reads CASSQGSSGGHEQFF. Written as DNA, the CDR3 is TGTGCCAGCAGCCAAGGTTCTTCAGGGGGCCATGAGCAGTTCTTC.

In its sample, this clonotype was seen many times. The rearrangement uses TRBV2 and TRBJ1-5; no clear D. Per germline, CDR1 SNHLY and CDR2 FYNNEI. The CDR3 runs to 13 residues. The V and J ends lost 6 bases and 0 bases respectively, with 6 bases between them. The DNA of the CDR3 is TGTGCCAGCAGGAAGGATAGCAATCAGCCCCAGCATTTT. Residues: CASRKDSNQPQHF.

In its sample, this clonotype was seen a few times. V and J are TRBV9 and TRBJ2-2; D may be TRBD1 (5 bases). In germline, CDR1 is SGDLS, CDR2 YYNGEE. V dropped 4 bases and J dropped 7 bases, with 11 bases sitting between them. The CDR3 is 13 amino acids. The CDR3 region is CASSTRVVGELFF. Written as DNA, the CDR3 is TGTGCCAGCAGCACCAGGGTAGTCGGGGAGCTGTTTTTT.

This clonotype was found many times. CDR3 coding DNA: TGTGCCAGCAGCTTAGGCAGGACCTCAGCCTTGGCAGCCCAGCATTTT. Encoded protein: CASSLGRTSALAAQHF. The rearrangement links TRBV7-8 to TRBJ1-5, with D unclear. Germline CDR1 and CDR2: SGHVS and FQNEAQ. The germline V and J ends were trimmed by 1 base and 11 bases, with 21 bases remaining between them. This CDR3 contains 16 residues.

This clonotype was observed many times. This chain connects TRBV12-3 or TRBV12-4 to TRBJ2-7, with no clear D. This CDR3 has 13 residues. Trimming left V 4 bases short and J 4 bases short, with 11 bases between. This CDR3 reads CASSSQPEYEQYF. CDR3 nucleotide sequence: TGTGCCAGCAGTTCACAACCTGAATACGAGCAGTACTTC.

This clonotype was detected ten times or more. The V and J genes are TRBV29-1 and TRBJ2-3, with D possibly called TRBD1 or TRBD2 (6 bases each). This CDR3 comprises 13 residues. Germline V lookup: CDR1 SQVTM, CDR2 ANQGSEA. Trimming stripped 6 bases from V and 6 bases from J, with 16 bases between. The CDR3 here is CSVPVGGRDTQYF. In DNA form, the CDR3 reads TGCAGCGTCCCTGTCGGGGGCAGGGATACGCAGTATTTT.

This clonotype was observed many times. As DNA, the CDR3 is TGCGCCAGCAGCACGGGACTCTCAAACACCGGGGAGCTGTTTTTT. Protein product: CASSTGLSNTGELFF. The chain couples TRBV5-1 to TRBJ2-2, with D maybe TRBD2 (6 bases). The CDR3 has 15 residues. The V end was cut by 4 bases, the J end by 2 bases, with 12 bases between. Germline loops: CDR1 SGHRS, CDR2 YFSETQ.

The chain carries TRBV9 and TRBJ1-2; TRBD1 aligns across 8 bases. This CDR3 is 14 amino acids long. V gave up 3 bases and J gave up 8 bases; unmatched junction bases: 9. The germline gives CDR1 SGDLS, CDR2 YYNGEE. The CDR3 region has the DNA TGTGCCAGCAGCGCCCCAGGGGGCCCCGGGGGCTACACCTTC. Translated: CASSAPGGPGGYTF.

This clonotype was counted only a few times. The chain recombines TRBV3-1 with TRBJ2-1; 11 bases map to TRBD2. Germline trimming cut 5 bases from V and 4 bases from J; bases unmatched to any gene: 4. Germline V gene sequence: CDR1 LGHDT, CDR2 YNNKEL (reference sequence). The CDR3 totals 15 residues. CDR3: CASSLLAGEYNEQFF. As DNA, the CDR3 is TGTGCCAGCAGCTTACTAGCGGGAGAGTACAATGAGCAGTTCTTC.

This clonotype occurred many times. V is TRBV3-1 and J is TRBJ1-2, with D perhaps matching TRBD1 (5 bases). Germline CDR1 LGHDT, CDR2 YNNKEL (reference sequence). The V end lost 4 bases, the J end lost 4 bases, and 13 bases lay between the germline ends. The CDR3 runs 14 residues. The CDR3 region is CASSPPGTPYGYTF. The DNA for the CDR3 is TGTGCCAGCAGCCCCCCCGGGACTCCCTATGGCTACACCTTC.

There are many counts of this clonotype. V usage is TRBV20-1 and J usage is TRBJ2-5; 7 nucleotides match TRBD1. Looked up from germline, CDR1 is DFQATT and CDR2 is SNEGSKA (reference sequence). There are 13 residues in the CDR3. With V trimmed by 6 bases and J by 5 bases, 9 bases remained unmatched. CDR3 sequence reads: CSADDRARETQYF. The CDR3 DNA is TGCAGTGCGGACGACAGGGCAAGGGAGACCCAGTACTTC.

This clonotype has a handful of counts. The chain carries TRBV7-2 and TRBJ2-1; 13 bases agree with TRBD2. V lost 1 base to trimming and J lost 7 bases; unmatched junction nucleotides: 4. CDR1 is SGHTA, CDR2 FQGNSA, per germline. The length of the CDR3 is 16 residues. The CDR3 loop reads CASSLEGTSGINEQFF. The CDR3 DNA is TGTGCCAGCAGCTTAGAGGGGACTAGCGGGATAAATGAGCAGTTCTTC.

This clonotype was detected ten times or more. The V call is TRBV1, the J call TRBJ2-4; TRBD2 is the table's D call and was not checked against the DNA. TRBV1 is flagged as a pseudogene. The CDR3 extends over 16 amino acids. The CDR3 region is CTSSQDRPSGKNIQYF. For the CDR3, the DNA is TGCACCAGCAGCCAAGATAGGCCTAGCGGAAAAAACATTCAGTACTTC.

This clonotype was counted only a few times. V and J are TRBV7-2 and TRBJ2-4, with 12 bases lining up with TRBD2. This CDR3 has 16 amino acids. Trimming removed 5 bases from V and 7 bases from J; junction bases left unmatched: 9. Germline CDR1 and CDR2: SGHTA and FQGNSA. The CDR3 nucleotides read TGTGCCAGCAGCCCCCTAGCGGGAGGGCCGGCCAACATTCAGTACTTC. Translated, it gives CASSPLAGGPANIQYF.

In its sample, this clonotype was seen many times. The chain combines TRBV20-1 with TRBJ1-2, with D possibly being TRBD1 (5 bases). Germline-derived CDR1 and CDR2 are DFQATT and SNEGSKA (reference sequence). Trimming took off 3 bases at V and 8 bases at J, with 13 bases between the two ends. CDR3 length: 12 residues. The CDR3: CSASKGLGGYTF. The CDR3 nucleotides read TGCAGTGCTAGCAAGGGGTTGGGAGGCTACACCTTC.

This clonotype was picked up many times. The chain couples TRBV4-3 to TRBJ2-1, with D maybe TRBD2 (5 bases). Trimming took 0 bases from V and 2 from J, leaving 14 bases between them. This CDR3 is built from 17 residues. CDR1 LGHNA and CDR2 YSLEER come from the germline V gene. As DNA, the CDR3 is TGCGCCAGCAGCCAAGAACGGAAACTAGTGACCTACAATGAGCAGTTCTTC. Amino acid sequence: CASSQERKLVTYNEQFF.

The chain combines TRBV20-1 with TRBJ2-7, with a weak D call TRBD1 (6 bases). Germline V gene sequence: CDR1 DFQATT, CDR2 SNEGSKA (reference sequence). The ends were cut back, 0 bases at V and 0 bases at J, with 12 bases in the middle. The CDR3 contains 15 residues. The CDR3, as DNA: TGCAGTGCTAGAGAGATGAGGGACACCTCCTACGAGCAGTACTTC. The encoded protein is CSAREMRDTSYEQYF.

This clonotype appeared many times. The chain links TRBV2 to TRBJ2-7; TRBD2 is a possible D gene (6 bases). The V gene lost 4 bases and the J gene lost 5 bases, with 12 bases spanning the gap. The CDR3 runs 13 residues. Per the germline V gene, CDR1 is SNHLY and CDR2 is FYNNEI. CDR3 residues: CASSGAGGNEQYF. For the CDR3, the DNA is TGTGCCAGCAGTGGGGCCGGCGGGAACGAGCAGTACTTC.